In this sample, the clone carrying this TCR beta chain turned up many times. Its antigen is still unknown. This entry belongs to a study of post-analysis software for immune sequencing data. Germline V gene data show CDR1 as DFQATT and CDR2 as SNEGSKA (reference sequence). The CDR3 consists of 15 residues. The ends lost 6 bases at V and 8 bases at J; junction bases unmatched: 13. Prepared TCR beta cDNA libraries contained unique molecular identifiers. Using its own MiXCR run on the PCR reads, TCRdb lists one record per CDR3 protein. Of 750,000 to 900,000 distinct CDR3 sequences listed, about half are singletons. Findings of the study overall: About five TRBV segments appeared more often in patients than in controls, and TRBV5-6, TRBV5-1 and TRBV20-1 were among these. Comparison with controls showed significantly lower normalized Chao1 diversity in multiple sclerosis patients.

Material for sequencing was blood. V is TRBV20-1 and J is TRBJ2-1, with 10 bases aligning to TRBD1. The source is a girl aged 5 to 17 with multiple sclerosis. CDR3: CSAQPGQGRIDEQFF. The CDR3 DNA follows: TGCAGTGCGCAGCCGGGACAGGGGCGAATCGATGAGCAGTTCTTC.